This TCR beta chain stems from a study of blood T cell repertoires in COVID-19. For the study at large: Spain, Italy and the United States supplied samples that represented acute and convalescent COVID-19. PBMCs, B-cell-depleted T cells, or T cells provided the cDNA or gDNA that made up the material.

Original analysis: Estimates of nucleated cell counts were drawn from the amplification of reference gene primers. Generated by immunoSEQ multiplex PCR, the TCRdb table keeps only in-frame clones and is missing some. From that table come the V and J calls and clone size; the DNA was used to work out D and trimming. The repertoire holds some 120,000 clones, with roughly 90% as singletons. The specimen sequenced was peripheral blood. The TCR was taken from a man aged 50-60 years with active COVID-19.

This CDR3 is CASSQDEQGSEKLFF. The CDR3 bases are TGCGCCAGCAGCCAAGATGAACAGGGTAGCGAAAAACTGTTTTTT. The chain carries TRBV4-1 and TRBJ1-4; D perhaps matches TRBD1 (6 bases). CDR1 and CDR2 from the germline V gene are MGHRA and YSYEKL. The CDR3 spans 15 residues. The V gene lost 0 bases and the J gene lost 8 bases, with 13 bases spanning the gap.